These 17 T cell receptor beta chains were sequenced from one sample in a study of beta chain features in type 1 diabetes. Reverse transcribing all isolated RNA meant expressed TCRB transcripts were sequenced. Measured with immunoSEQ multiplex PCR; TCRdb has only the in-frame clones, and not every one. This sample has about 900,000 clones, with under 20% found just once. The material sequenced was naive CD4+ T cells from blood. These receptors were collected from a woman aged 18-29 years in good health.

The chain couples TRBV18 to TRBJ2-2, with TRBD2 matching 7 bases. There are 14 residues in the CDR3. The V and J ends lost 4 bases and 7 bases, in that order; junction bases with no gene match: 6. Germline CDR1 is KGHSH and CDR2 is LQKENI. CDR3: CASSRTSFDGELFF. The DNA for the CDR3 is TGTGCCAGCTCACGGACTAGTTTTGACGGGGAGCTGTTTTTT.

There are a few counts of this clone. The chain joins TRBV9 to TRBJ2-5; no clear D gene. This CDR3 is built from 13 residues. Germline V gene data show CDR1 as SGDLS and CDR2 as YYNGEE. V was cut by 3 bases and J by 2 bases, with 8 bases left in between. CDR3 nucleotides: TGTGCCAGCAGCGCCGCACCTCAAGAGACCCAGTACTTC. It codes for CASSAAPQETQYF.

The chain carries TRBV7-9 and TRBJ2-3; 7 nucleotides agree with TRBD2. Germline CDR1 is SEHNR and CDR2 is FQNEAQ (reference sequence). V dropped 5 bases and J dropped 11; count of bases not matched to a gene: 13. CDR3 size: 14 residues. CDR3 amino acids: CASSKPPLAREQYF. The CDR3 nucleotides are TGTGCCAGCAGCAAACCCCCACTAGCGAGGGAGCAGTATTTT.

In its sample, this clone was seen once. CDR3 amino acids: CASSITGTQTEAFF. The CDR3 coding sequence is TGTGCCAGTAGTATTACCGGGACCCAGACCGAAGCTTTCTTT. The rearrangement joins TRBV19 to TRBJ1-1, with D perhaps TRBD1 (5 bases). The CDR3 totals 14 residues. V shed 3 bases and J shed 8 bases, with 16 bases lying between them. Germline V gives CDR1 LNHDA, CDR2 SQIVND (reference sequence).

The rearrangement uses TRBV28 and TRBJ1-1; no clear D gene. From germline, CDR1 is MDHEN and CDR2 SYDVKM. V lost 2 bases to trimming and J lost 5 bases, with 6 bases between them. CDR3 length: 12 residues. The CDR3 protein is CASSLKMTEAFF. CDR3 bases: TGTGCCAGCAGTTTAAAGATGACTGAAGCTTTCTTT. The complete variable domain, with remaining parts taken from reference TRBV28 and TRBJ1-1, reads DVKVTQSSRYLVKRTGEKVFLECVQDMDHENMFWYRQDPGLGLRLIYFSYDVKMKEKGDIPEGYSVSREKKERFSLILESASTNQTSMYLCASSLKMTEAFFGQGTRLTVV.

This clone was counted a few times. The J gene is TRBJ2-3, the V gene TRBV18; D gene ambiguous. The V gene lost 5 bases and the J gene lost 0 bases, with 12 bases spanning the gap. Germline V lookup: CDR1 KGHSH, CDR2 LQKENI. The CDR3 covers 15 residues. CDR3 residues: CASSIDSSSTDTQYF. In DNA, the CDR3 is TGTGCCAGCTCAATCGACTCAAGTAGCACAGATACGCAGTATTTT.

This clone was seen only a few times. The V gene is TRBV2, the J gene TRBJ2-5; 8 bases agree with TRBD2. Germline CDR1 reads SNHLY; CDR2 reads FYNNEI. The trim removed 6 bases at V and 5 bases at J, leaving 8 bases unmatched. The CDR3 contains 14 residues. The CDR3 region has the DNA TGTGCCAGCAGGGGGCTAGCGGGTAGCGAGACCCAGTACTTC. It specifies CASRGLAGSETQYF.

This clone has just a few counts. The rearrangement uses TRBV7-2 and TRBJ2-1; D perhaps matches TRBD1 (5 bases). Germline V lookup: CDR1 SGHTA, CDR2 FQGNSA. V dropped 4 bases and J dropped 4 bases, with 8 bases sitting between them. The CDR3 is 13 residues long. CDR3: CASSSQVYNEQFF. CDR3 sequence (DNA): TGTGCCAGCAGCTCACAGGTTTACAATGAGCAGTTCTTC. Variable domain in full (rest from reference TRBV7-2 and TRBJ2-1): GAGVSQSPSNKVTEKGKDVELRCDPISGHTALYWYRQSLGQGLEFLIYFQGNSAPDKSGLPSDRFSAERTGGSVSTLTIQRTQQEDSAVYLCASSSQVYNEQFFGPGTRLTVL.

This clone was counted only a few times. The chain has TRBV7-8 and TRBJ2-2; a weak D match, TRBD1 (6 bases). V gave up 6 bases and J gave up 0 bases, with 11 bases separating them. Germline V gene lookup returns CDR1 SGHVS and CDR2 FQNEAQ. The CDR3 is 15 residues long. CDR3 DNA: TGTGCCAGCAGTCACAGGGACGCGAACACCGGGGAGCTGTTTTTT. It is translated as CASSHRDANTGELFF.

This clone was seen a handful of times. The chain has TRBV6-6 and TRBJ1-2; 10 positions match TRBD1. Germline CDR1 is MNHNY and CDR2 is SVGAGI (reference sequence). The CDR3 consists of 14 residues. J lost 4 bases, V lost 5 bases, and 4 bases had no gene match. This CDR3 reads CASSPGQGIYGYTF. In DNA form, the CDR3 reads TGTGCCAGCAGTCCGGGACAGGGGATCTATGGCTACACCTTC.

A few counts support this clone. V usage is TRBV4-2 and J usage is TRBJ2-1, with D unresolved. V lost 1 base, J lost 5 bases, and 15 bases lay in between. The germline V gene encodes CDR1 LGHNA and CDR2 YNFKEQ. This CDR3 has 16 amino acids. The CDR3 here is CASSQAAASDDNEQFF. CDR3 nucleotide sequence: TGTGCCAGCAGCCAAGCTGCCGCCTCGGACGACAATGAGCAGTTCTTC.

CDR3 bases: TGTGCCAGCAGCTTAGCGCCGGCTGGGGGTACGCTGTCTGGGGCCAACGTCCTGACTTTC. Amino acids: CASSLAPAGGTLSGANVLTF. This chain joins TRBV7-8 and TRBJ2-6; either TRBD1 or TRBD2 may supply D (5 bases each). The CDR3 is 20 residues long. Germline assignment: CDR1 SGHVS and CDR2 FQNEAQ. V lost 0 bases and J 1 base, leaving 19 bases between the germline ends.

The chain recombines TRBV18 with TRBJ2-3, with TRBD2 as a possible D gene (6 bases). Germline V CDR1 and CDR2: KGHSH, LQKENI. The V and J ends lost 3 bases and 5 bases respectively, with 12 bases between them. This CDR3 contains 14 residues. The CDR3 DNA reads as TGTGCCAGCTCACCTTTTACGGGACTAGATACGCAGTATTTT. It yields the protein CASSPFTGLDTQYF.

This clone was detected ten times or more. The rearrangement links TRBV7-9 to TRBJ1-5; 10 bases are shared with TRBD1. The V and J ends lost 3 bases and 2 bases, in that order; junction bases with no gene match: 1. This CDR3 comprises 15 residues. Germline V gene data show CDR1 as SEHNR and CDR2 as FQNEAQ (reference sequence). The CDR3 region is CASSLGTGGNQPQHF. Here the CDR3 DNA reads TGTGCCAGCAGCTTGGGGACAGGGGGCAATCAGCCCCAGCATTTT. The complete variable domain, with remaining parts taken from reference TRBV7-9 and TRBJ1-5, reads DTGVSQNPRHKITKRGQNVTFRCDPISEHNRLYWYRQTLGQGPEFLTYFQNEAQLEKSRLLSDRFSAERPKGSFSTLEIQRTEQGDSAMYLCASSLGTGGNQPQHFGDGTRLSIL.

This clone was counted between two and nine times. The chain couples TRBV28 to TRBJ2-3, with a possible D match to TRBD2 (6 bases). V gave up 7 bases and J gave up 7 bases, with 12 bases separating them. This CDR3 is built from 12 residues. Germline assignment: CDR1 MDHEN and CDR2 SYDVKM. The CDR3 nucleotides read TGTGCCAGCATGGAGGGATCTCATACGCAGTATTTT. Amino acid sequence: CASMEGSHTQYF.

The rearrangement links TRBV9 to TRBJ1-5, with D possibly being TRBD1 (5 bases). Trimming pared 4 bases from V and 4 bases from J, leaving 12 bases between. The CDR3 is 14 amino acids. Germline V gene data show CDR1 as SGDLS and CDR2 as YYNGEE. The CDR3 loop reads CASSPGRQNQPQHF. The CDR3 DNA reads TGTGCCAGCAGCCCGGGACGGCAAAATCAGCCCCAGCATTTT. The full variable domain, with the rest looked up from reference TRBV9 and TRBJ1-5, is DSGVTQTPKHLITATGQRVTLRCSPRSGDLSVYWYQQSLDQGLQFLIQYYNGEERAKGNILERFSAQQFPDLHSELNLSSLELGDSALYFCASSPGRQNQPQHFGDGTRLSIL.

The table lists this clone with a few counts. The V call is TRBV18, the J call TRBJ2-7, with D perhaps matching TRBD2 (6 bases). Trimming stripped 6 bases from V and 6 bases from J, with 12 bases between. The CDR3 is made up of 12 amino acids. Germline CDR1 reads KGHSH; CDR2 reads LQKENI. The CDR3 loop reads CASSLGSSEQYF. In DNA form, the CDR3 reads TGTGCCAGCTCTCTCGGGAGTTCCGAGCAGTACTTC.